This record looks at one TCR beta chain sequence and its context. No antigen is known for it. The data are from a study of TIL therapy for anti-PD-1-resistant metastatic lung cancer. Study-level information: Tumor harvest preceded PD-1/PD-L1 blockade, followed by nivolumab treatment. Most patients had lung adenocarcinoma; several tumors were EGFR-mutant, two ALK-rearranged; half smoked currently or formerly. Tumors carried a median about 1.6 non-synonymous mutations per megabase.

The CDR3 runs 14 residues. Germline assignment: CDR1 SGHVS and CDR2 FNYEAQ. The V end lost 3 bases, the J end lost 1 base, and 10 bases lay between the germline ends. Study-wide results and caveats: Treatment-naive, never-smoker and oncogene-addicted patients were overrepresented in this highly selected cohort.

Sequencing used immunoSEQ v3. TCRdb keeps only in-frame clones here, not all; method: immunoSEQ multiplex PCR. The sample yields some 15,000 clones, more than 70% seen once. The time point denotes: pre-treatment sample, taken before nivolumab and TIL therapy. J is TRBJ2-7 and V is TRBV7-6, with D maybe TRBD1 (6 bases). This TCR derives from a person aged 25-80 years with non-small cell lung cancer. The material sequenced was blood, taken at baseline. Here the CDR3 DNA reads TGTGCCAGCAGCTTTGGGGGCAGATCCTACGAGCAGTACTTC. Translation gives CASSFGGRSYEQYF. Filled out from reference TRBV7-6 and TRBJ2-7, the complete variable domain reads GAGVSQSPRYKVTKRGQDVALRCDPISGHVSLYWYRQALGQGPEFLTYFNYEAQQDKSGLPNDRFSAERPEGSISTLTIQRTEQRDSAMYRCASSFGGRSYEQYFGPGTRLTVT.